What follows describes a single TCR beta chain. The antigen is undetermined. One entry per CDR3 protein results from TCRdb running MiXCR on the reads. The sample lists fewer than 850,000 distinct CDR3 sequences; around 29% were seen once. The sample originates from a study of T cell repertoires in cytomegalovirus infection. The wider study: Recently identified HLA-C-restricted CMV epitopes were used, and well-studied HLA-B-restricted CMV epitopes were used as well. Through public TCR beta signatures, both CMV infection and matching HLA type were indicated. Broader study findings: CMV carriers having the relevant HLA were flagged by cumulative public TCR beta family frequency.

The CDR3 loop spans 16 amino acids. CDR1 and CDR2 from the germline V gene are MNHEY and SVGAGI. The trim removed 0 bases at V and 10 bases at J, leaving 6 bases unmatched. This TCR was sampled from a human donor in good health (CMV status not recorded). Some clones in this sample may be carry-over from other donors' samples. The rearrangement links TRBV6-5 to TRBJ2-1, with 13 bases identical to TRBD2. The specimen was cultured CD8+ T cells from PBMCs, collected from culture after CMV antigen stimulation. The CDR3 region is CASSYSLAGGPWEQFF. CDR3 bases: TGTGCCAGCAGTTACTCACTAGCGGGGGGGCCTTGGGAGCAGTTCTTC.